Below, 10 T cell receptor beta chains from the same sample are listed, as sequenced in a study of blood T cell repertoires in COVID-19. Clones were sequenced by immunoSEQ multiplex PCR, and TCRdb holds only the in-frame ones, with some missing. The sample holds over 250,000 clones, around 85% seen once. Sequenced material: peripheral blood. The receptor source for this set is a human donor with COVID-19, enrolled during active disease. The donor label of this sample is uncertain.

This chain uses TRBV11-2 with TRBJ2-2; possibly TRBD1 for D (6 bases). CDR3 length equals 16 residues. The germline V and J ends were trimmed by 6 bases and 1 base, with 15 bases remaining between them. The germline CDR1 and CDR2 sequences are SGHAT and FQNNGV. CDR3 sequence (DNA): TGTGCCAGCAGTCAGGGGTCAGGGATGAACACCGGGGAGCTGTTTTTT. Amino acids: CASSQGSGMNTGELFF.

The chain combines TRBV5-1 with TRBJ2-5, with TRBD2 matching over 9 bases. The V gene's germline CDR1 is SGHRS and CDR2 YFSETQ. There are 14 residues in the CDR3. After removal of 4 bases from V and 5 bases from J, the junction contained 6 bases not matched to a gene. The chain's CDR3 is CASSPVAGDETQYF. CDR3 DNA: TGCGCCAGCAGCCCAGTAGCGGGAGACGAGACCCAGTACTTC. Together with reference TRBV5-1 and TRBJ2-5, the CDR3 gives the full variable domain: KAGVTQTPRYLIKTRGQQVTLSCSPISGHRSVSWYQQTPGQGLQFLFEYFSETQRNKGNFPGRFSGRQFSNSRSEMNVSTLELGDSALYLCASSPVAGDETQYFGPGTRLLVL.

The rearrangement joins TRBV29-1 to TRBJ1-2; 7 nucleotides agree with TRBD1. Germline lookup yields CDR1 SQVTM and CDR2 ANQGSEA. This CDR3 comprises 13 residues. The V segment lost 4 bases and the J segment 5 bases; nucleotides outside the gene matches: 7. The CDR3 region is CSVGQGLGYGYTF. The CDR3 DNA is TGCAGCGTTGGACAGGGCTTAGGGTATGGCTACACCTTC.

This clone is a singleton in its sample. The gene calls are TRBV9 and TRBJ2-1; 8 bases match TRBD2. The J segment lost 7 bases and the V segment lost 3 bases, leaving 9 bases of the junction unmatched. CDR1 SGDLS and CDR2 YYNGEE come from the germline V gene. CDR3 size: 15 residues. This CDR3 is CASSALRGGDNEQFF. The CDR3, as DNA: TGTGCCAGCAGCGCCCTCCGGGGGGGGGATAATGAGCAGTTCTTC.

V gene TRBV7-2 combines with J gene TRBJ2-5; tentatively, D is TRBD2 (6 bases). V lost 1 base and J 4 bases, leaving 13 bases between the germline ends. This CDR3 has 15 amino acids. Germline V gives CDR1 SGHTA, CDR2 FQGNSA. CDR3 residues: CASSLETRAGETQYF. The CDR3 DNA reads TGTGCCAGCAGCTTAGAGACAAGAGCGGGAGAGACCCAGTACTTC.

Remarks on this clone: The germline gene is not matched at one end of the junction; a read error may be the cause. The chain uses TRBV9 and TRBJ2-7; 10 positions agree with TRBD2. Germline V gene data show CDR1 as SGDLS and CDR2 as YYNGEE. This CDR3 spans 14 amino acids. The CDR3 protein is CASSGGPETYEQYF. CDR3 DNA sequence: TGTGCCAGTAGCGGGGGGCCAGAGACCTACGAGCAGTACTTC.

The chain uses TRBV1 and TRBJ2-7; TRBD2, as called in the table, went unchecked against the DNA. TRBV1 is designated a pseudogene. The CDR3 totals 17 residues. The CDR3 loop is CTSSQEGFLAGPYEQYF. Written as DNA, the CDR3 is TGCACCAGCAGCCAAGAAGGGTTTCTAGCGGGACCCTACGAGCAGTACTTC.

Concerning this clone: Other DNA variants within this sample encode the same CDR3. In DNA form, the CDR3 reads TGTGCCAGTAGTTCGAGCGGGAGCACAGATACGCAGTATTTT. This encodes CASSSSGSTDTQYF. The chain links TRBV19 to TRBJ2-3, with D possibly being TRBD2 (6 bases). The ends were cut back, 5 bases at V and 0 bases at J, with 9 bases in the middle. Germline CDR1 is LNHDA and CDR2 is SQIVND (reference sequence). The CDR3 runs 14 residues.

About this clone itself: Other DNA sequences of this sample code for an identical CDR3. The J gene is TRBJ1-2, the V gene TRBV29-1; a possible D gene is TRBD1 (5 bases). The V gene's germline CDR1 is SQVTM and CDR2 ANQGSEA. Trimming took off 2 bases at V and 8 bases at J, with 9 bases between the two ends. This CDR3 has 11 residues. The CDR3 here is CSVEQGEGYTF. In DNA, the CDR3 is TGCAGCGTTGAACAGGGTGAAGGCTACACCTTC.

The rearrangement uses TRBV27 and TRBJ2-7, with D possibly TRBD2 on 6 matching bases. The CDR3 has 14 residues. The V end was cut by 6 bases, the J end by 3 bases, with 15 bases between. Germline loops: CDR1 MNHEY, CDR2 SMNVEV (reference sequence). The CDR3 here is CASRAAGPNYEQYF. Here the CDR3 DNA reads TGTGCCAGCAGGGCAGCGGGTCCCAACTACGAGCAGTACTTC.